Each of the 16 T cell receptor beta chains below was sequenced from the same sample in a study of blood T cell repertoires in COVID-19. Assay used: immunoSEQ multiplex PCR; TCRdb lists only in-frame clones, some missing. The table shows 200,000 to 300,000 clones, with around four fifths occurring only once. Sequencing was carried out using peripheral blood. Receptor source: a man over 45 with acute or convalescent COVID-19.

The chain employs TRBV10-3 and TRBJ2-7, with a tentative D call TRBD2 (7 bases). V shed 6 bases and J shed 1 base, with 16 bases lying between them. This CDR3 has 15 amino acids. The germline CDR1 and CDR2 sequences are ENHRY and SYGVKD. As DNA, the CDR3 is TGTGCCATCAGGAGGGGGGGGACATTGTCCTACGAGCAGTACTTC. Translated: CAIRRGGTLSYEQYF.

The V gene is TRBV5-5, the J gene TRBJ2-3, with D possibly being TRBD2 (6 bases). This CDR3 region has 16 residues. Germline-derived CDR1 and CDR2 are SGHKS and YYEKEE (reference sequence). Trimming removed 0 bases at V and 2 bases at J, with 13 bases between. CDR3 loop: CASSLEGLFYTDTQYF. CDR3 sequence (DNA): TGTGCCAGCAGCTTGGAGGGACTTTTCTACACAGATACGCAGTATTTT.

Worth noting for this clone: The junction and the germline gene differ at one end; a read error may be behind it. J is TRBJ2-1 and V is TRBV7-7; 8 bases are shared with TRBD2. This CDR3 has 19 amino acids. Germline V gene data show CDR1 as SSHAT and CDR2 as FNYEAQ (reference sequence). CDR3 DNA: TGTGCTAGCAGCCCTATTAATGGCCGGTACAGCGGGAGTCAAGACGAGCAGTTCTTC. Amino acid sequence: CASSPINGRYSGSQDEQFF. Combining the CDR3 with reference TRBV7-7 and TRBJ2-1 gives the whole variable domain GAGVSQSPRYKVTKRGQDVTLRCDPISSHATLYWYQQALGQGPEFLTYFNYEAQPDKSGLPSDRFSAERPEGSISTLTIQRTEQRDSAMYRCASSPINGRYSGSQDEQFFGPGTRLTVL.

The chain employs TRBV28 and TRBJ2-2; D unclear. Germline loops: CDR1 MDHEN, CDR2 SYDVKM. The CDR3 length is 14 residues. Trimming took off 7 bases at V and 3 bases at J, with 12 bases between the two ends. For the CDR3, the DNA is TGTGCCAGCACCTTGACGACTTACACCGGGGAGCTGTTTTTT. This encodes CASTLTTYTGELFF.

CDR3 DNA: TGTGCCAGCAGTTACGACGGACAGGGGGCATACGAGCAGTACTTC. Translation: CASSYDGQGAYEQYF. The J gene is TRBJ2-7, the V gene TRBV6-5; 11 nucleotides line up with TRBD1. The trim removed 2 bases at V and 4 bases at J, leaving 4 bases unmatched. From germline, CDR1 is MNHEY and CDR2 SVGAGI. The CDR3 has 15 residues.

The V call is TRBV19, the J call TRBJ2-1; TRBD2 agrees at 8 bases. CDR3 size: 18 residues. Germline lookup yields CDR1 LNHDA and CDR2 SQIVND (reference sequence). V trimming: 3 bases; J trimming: 2 bases; junction bases outside the gene matches: 12. CDR3 amino acids: CASSIPPGGAGAYNEQFF. The CDR3 DNA is TGTGCCAGTAGTATTCCCCCCGGGGGAGCGGGAGCCTACAATGAGCAGTTCTTC.

The chain has TRBV5-6 and TRBJ1-5, with D possibly matching TRBD1 (5 bases). V lost 3 bases and J lost 2, with 9 bases in between. Germline CDR1 reads SGHDT; CDR2 reads YYEEEE. The CDR3 consists of 14 residues. CDR3 amino acids: CASSWGRGNQPQHF. DNA for the CDR3: TGTGCCAGCAGCTGGGGCAGGGGCAATCAGCCCCAGCATTTT.

The V call is TRBV27, the J call TRBJ2-7; 8 bases are shared with TRBD1. CDR1 is MNHEY, CDR2 SMNVEV, per germline (reference sequence). CDR3 length: 14 residues. Losses at the gene ends were 5 bases for V and 4 bases for J; bases not matched to a gene: 7. In DNA, the CDR3 is TGTGCCAGCAGTCTAAGGACAGGGCGTTACGAGCAGTACTTC. As protein: CASSLRTGRYEQYF.

The V call is TRBV4-1, the J call TRBJ1-2, with D maybe TRBD1 (6 bases). Trimming stripped 1 base from V and 5 bases from J, with 17 bases between. Germline V gene data show CDR1 as MGHRA and CDR2 as YSYEKL. There are 16 residues in the CDR3. CDR3 bases: TGCGCCAGCAGCCAAGGAATGGCAGGGGTGAATTATGGCTACACCTTC. This translates into CASSQGMAGVNYGYTF.

The V call is TRBV9, the J call TRBJ1-5; maybe TRBD1 (6 bases). CDR1 and CDR2 from the germline V gene are SGDLS and YYNGEE. The CDR3 sequence is 15 residues long. V was shortened by 4 bases and J by 2 bases, with 13 bases between the two germline ends. CDR3 sequence: CASSKGGTGNQPQHF. CDR3 bases: TGTGCCAGCAGCAAAGGGGGTACAGGCAATCAGCCCCAGCATTTT.

CDR3: CASSRDRPYGYTF. DNA of the CDR3: TGTGCCAGTAGCCGGGACAGGCCTTATGGCTACACCTTC. The chain carries TRBV19 and TRBJ1-2, with TRBD1 identical over 8 bases. Per the germline V gene, CDR1 is LNHDA and CDR2 is SQIVND (reference sequence). The CDR3 totals 13 residues. V gave up 6 bases and J gave up 5 bases; unmatched junction bases: 5.

CDR3 loop: CASSYPGTGAYEQYF. DNA for the CDR3: TGTGCCAGCAGCTACCCCGGGACAGGAGCCTACGAGCAGTACTTC. The rearrangement uses TRBV7-8 and TRBJ2-7; TRBD1 matches at 8 bases. There are 15 residues in the CDR3. CDR1 and CDR2 from the germline V gene are SGHVS and FQNEAQ. V was pared by 4 bases and J by 2 bases, with 7 bases of the junction left unmatched.

The CDR3 DNA sequence: TGTGCCACCTCCGGGGTAGCCCAAGAGACCCAGTACTTC. Its protein product is CATSGVAQETQYF. The V and J genes are TRBV19 and TRBJ2-5; maybe TRBD2 (5 bases). Germline V lookup: CDR1 LNHDA, CDR2 SQIVND (reference sequence). CDR3 length: 13 amino acids. V lost 10 bases and J lost 1, with 13 bases in between.

This clone was seen a few times. The rearrangement uses TRBV27 and TRBJ2-7; 7 positions match TRBD1. The CDR3 extends over 13 amino acids. Germline V gene lookup returns CDR1 MNHEY and CDR2 SMNVEV (reference sequence). With V trimmed by 5 bases and J by 3 bases, 4 bases remained unmatched. CDR3: CASSMTGYYEQYF. CDR3 coding DNA: TGTGCCAGCAGTATGACAGGGTACTACGAGCAGTACTTC.

The chain couples TRBV14 to TRBJ1-3; D is unclear. The germline V and J ends were trimmed by 2 bases and 3 bases, with 8 bases remaining between them. CDR3 size: 14 residues. Per the germline V gene, CDR1 is SGHDN and CDR2 is FVKESK. The CDR3 DNA is TGTGCCAGCAGCCAACCGGGTCTTGGAAACACCATATATTTT. Protein: CASSQPGLGNTIYF.

This clone was recorded many times. CDR3 region: CASSPAPAGTQYF. CDR3 nucleotide sequence: TGCGCCAGCAGCCCCGCCCCCGCCGGTACGCAGTATTTT. The chain combines TRBV4-1 with TRBJ2-3; D not certain. The CDR3 is 13 amino acids. Germline assignment: CDR1 MGHRA and CDR2 YSYEKL. V was clipped by 4 bases and J by 8 bases, with 13 bases between them.